This T cell receptor beta chain was retrieved from a study of blood T cell repertoires in COVID-19. TCRdb keeps only in-frame clones here, not all; method: immunoSEQ multiplex PCR. The repertoire consists of about 170,000 clones, with approximately 86% occurring once and the leading ten covering approximately 8%. This CDR3 region has 14 residues. Germline V lookup: CDR1 SGHRS, CDR2 YFSETQ. Deletions cut 5 bases from V and 11 bases from J, with 21 bases between. Sequencing used peripheral blood. The sequence derives from an elderly woman with COVID-19, enrolled during active disease. The chain employs TRBV5-1 and TRBJ2-3; tentatively, D is TRBD1 (6 bases). The CDR3 spells CASSQTQGSVQQYF. In DNA, the CDR3 is TGCGCCAGCAGTCAAACACAGGGTTCGGTTCAGCAGTATTTT. Full variable domain (missing parts from reference TRBV5-1 and TRBJ2-3): KAGVTQTPRYLIKTRGQQVTLSCSPISGHRSVSWYQQTPGQGLQFLFEYFSETQRNKGNFPGRFSGRQFSNSRSEMNVSTLELGDSALYLCASSQTQGSVQQYFGPGTRLTVL.